This entry features one T cell receptor beta chain sequence. Its target is unknown. Per germline, CDR1 LGHNA and CDR2 YSLEER. The CDR3 covers 13 residues. After removal of 0 bases from V and 11 bases from J, the junction contained 6 bases not matched to a gene. The entry originates in a study of blood T cells in healthy people across ages. A J-beta primer mix and a sample-barcoded 5' primer were used in a second PCR of roughly 6 to 12 cycles. TCRdb fed the 5' RACE reads into MiXCR, producing one record per CDR3 protein. The sample includes around 1,000,000 distinct CDR3 sequences, around 27% seen only once; the top ten take 0.75%. Whole-study findings and limits: Diversity was higher, and naive CD4+ cells more numerous, in long-lived donors than in aged donors.

Samples had at least 7 million PBMCs isolated from them. The data were also submitted as part of a second study, on T cells of mothers and their children.

The TCR sequence derives from a girl aged 2-10 years in good health. V and J are TRBV4-3 and TRBJ2-5; 7 positions match TRBD1. Specimen: blood. The CDR3 reads CASSQEGGLKQYF. DNA for the CDR3: TGCGCCAGCAGCCAAGAAGGGGGCCTGAAGCAGTACTTC.